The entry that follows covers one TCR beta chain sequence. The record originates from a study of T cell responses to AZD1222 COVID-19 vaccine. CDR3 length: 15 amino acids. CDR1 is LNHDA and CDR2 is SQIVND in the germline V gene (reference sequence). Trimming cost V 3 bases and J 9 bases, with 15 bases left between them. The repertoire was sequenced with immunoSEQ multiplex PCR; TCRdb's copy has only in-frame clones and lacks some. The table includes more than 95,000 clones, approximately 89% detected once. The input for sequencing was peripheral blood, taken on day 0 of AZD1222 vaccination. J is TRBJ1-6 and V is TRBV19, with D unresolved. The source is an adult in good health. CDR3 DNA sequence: TGTGCCAGTAGTATCATGAAGGGCCCTTTTTCACCCCTCCACTTT. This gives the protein CASSIMKGPFSPLHF. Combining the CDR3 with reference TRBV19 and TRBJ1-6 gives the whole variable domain DGGITQSPKYLFRKEGQNVTLSCEQNLNHDAMYWYRQDPGQGLRLIYYSQIVNDFQKGDIAEGYSVSREKKESFPLTVTSAQKNPTAFYLCASSIMKGPFSPLHFGNGTRLTVT.